The 20 T cell receptor beta chains below were found in one sample sequenced in a study of T cells in women clearing cervical HPV infection. Only in-frame clones appear in the TCRdb table, and some are missing; sequencing was by immunoSEQ multiplex PCR. This sample's table has about 30,000 clones. Sequenced material: blood buffy coat. These receptors were obtained from a woman between 18 and 75 years old with a cervical HPV16 infection that either progressed to CIN3+ or cleared (not recorded which).

This chain's CDR3 is CASRGRTGDTEAFF. The CDR3 DNA, read in part, is TGCGCCAGCAGGGGTAGAACAGGGGACACTGAA. The chain is built from TRBV5-1 and TRBJ1-1; TRBD1 aligns across 7 bases. The read stops 3 residues short of the end of the CDR3; the missing end is completed from the germline J gene. J was trimmed by 3 bases and V by 5 bases; bases with no gene match: 7. The CDR3 runs 14 residues. From germline, CDR1 is SGHRS and CDR2 YFSETQ.

In regard to this clone: Read coverage stops 3 residues before the CDR3 terminus; the germline J gene supplies the remainder. The gene calls are TRBV5-4 and TRBJ1-2, with 7 bases aligning to TRBD1. Germline V gives CDR1 SGHNT, CDR2 YYREEE (reference sequence). With 4 bases clipped from V and 0 bases from J, the junction kept 6 bases outside the gene matches. The CDR3 extends over 15 amino acids. The CDR3 bases that were read are TGTGCCAGCAGCAAGACAGGGAAGGCTAACTATGGC. It specifies CASSKTGKANYG. The CDR3 in full is CASSKTGKANYGYTF.

Concerning this clone itself: From the germline J gene comes the end of the CDR3, since the read stops 3 residues before it. This sequence joins TRBV2 and TRBJ2-6; a weak D match, TRBD1 (6 bases). This CDR3 is 16 amino acids long. Germline V CDR1 and CDR2: SNHLY, FYNNEI. Trimming shortened V by 7 bases and J by 1 base, and 14 bases separated the two germline ends. The CDR3 sequence: CASIRDMASGANVLTF. CDR3 bases read: TGTGCCAGCATCCGGGACATGGCGTCTGGGGCCAACGTC.

Points on this clone: Read coverage stops 3 residues before the CDR3 terminus; the germline J gene supplies the remainder. The V gene is TRBV2, the J gene TRBJ1-1; 9 nucleotides match TRBD1. CDR3 length: 15 residues. V gave up 6 bases and J gave up 4 bases; unmatched junction bases: 9. CDR1 and CDR2 from the germline V gene are SNHLY and FYNNEI. The sequenced CDR3 bases are TGTGCCAGCAGGGGGGGACAGGGACGGATCACTGAA. It codes for CASRGGQGRITE. The full-length CDR3 reads as CASRGGQGRITEAFF. The whole variable domain, filled in from reference TRBV2 and TRBJ1-1, reads EPEVTQTPSHQVTQMGQEVILRCVPISNHLYFYWYRQILGQKVEFLVSFYNNEISEKSEIFDDQFSVERPDGSNFTLKIRSTKLEDSAMYFCASRGGQGRITEAFFGQGTRLTVV.

Comments on this clone: From the germline J gene comes the end of the CDR3, since the read stops 3 residues before it. The chain links TRBV20-1 to TRBJ2-7, with TRBD2 matching over 15 bases. The CDR3 loop spans 17 amino acids. Germline trimming cut 5 bases from V and 2 bases from J; bases unmatched to any gene: 10. Germline CDR1 DFQATT, CDR2 SNEGSKA (reference sequence). The CDR3: CSAPGLAGGPNAYEQYF. CDR3 DNA (partial): TGCAGTGCTCCGGGACTAGCGGGGGGTCCGAATGCCTACGAG.

The CDR3 DNA, read in part, is TGTGCCAGCTCACCAGGGCAGGGGAACACCGGGGAG. It encodes CASSPGQGNTGE. The full-length CDR3 reads as CASSPGQGNTGELFF. The rearrangement links TRBV18 to TRBJ2-2; TRBD1 might be the D (5 bases). The read is 3 residues too short to cover the CDR3 end, so that end is filled in from the germline J gene. Germline V gives CDR1 KGHSH, CDR2 LQKENI. V was shortened by 2 bases and J by 1 base, with 8 bases between the two germline ends. This CDR3 has 15 amino acids.

On this clone itself: Sequencing ends 3 residues short of the CDR3 end; the germline J gene provides the rest. This chain uses TRBV7-8 with TRBJ1-1; D is uncertain. The CDR3 totals 13 residues. Germline V gives CDR1 SGHVS, CDR2 FQNEAQ. V lost 1 base and J lost 0, with 3 bases in between. The CDR3 region is CASSLEVNTEAFF. Incomplete CDR3 DNA: TGTGCCAGCAGCTTAGAGGTGAACACTGAA.

As to this clone: The read comes to an end 3 residues before the CDR3 does, leaving the germline J gene to fill in the end. This chain joins TRBV10-1 and TRBJ2-3; the match to TRBD2 covers 11 bases. Looked up from germline, CDR1 is WNHNN and CDR2 is SYGVQD (reference sequence). This CDR3 spans 15 amino acids. Trimming took 3 bases from V and 8 from J; bases not matched to a gene: 7. Incomplete CDR3 DNA: TGCGCCAGCAGTGAAAATAGCGGGGGGGCAGCTACG. Translated: CASSENSGGAAT. Given in full, the CDR3 is CASSENSGGAATQYF.

About this clone: The CDR3 end falls 3 residues outside the read, so it is completed with the germline J gene. V is TRBV2 and J is TRBJ1-1; 7 bases align to TRBD1. Germline V gene lookup returns CDR1 SNHLY and CDR2 FYNNEI. V was pared by 7 bases and J by 0 bases, with 5 bases of the junction left unmatched. The CDR3 spans 14 residues. The covered CDR3 bases are TGTGCCAGCACCATGGACAGGTTGAACACTGAA. Protein product: CASTMDRLNTE. The whole CDR3 sequence is CASTMDRLNTEAFF. Full variable domain (missing parts from reference TRBV2 and TRBJ1-1): EPEVTQTPSHQVTQMGQEVILRCVPISNHLYFYWYRQILGQKVEFLVSFYNNEISEKSEIFDDQFSVERPDGSNFTLKIRSTKLEDSAMYFCASTMDRLNTEAFFGQGTRLTVV.

Regarding this clone: The read comes to an end 3 residues before the CDR3 does, leaving the germline J gene to fill in the end. V usage is TRBV20-1 and J usage is TRBJ2-5; tentative D call: TRBD1 (6 bases). Deletions cut 1 base from V and 5 bases from J, with 26 bases between. Germline-derived CDR1 and CDR2 are DFQATT and SNEGSKA (reference sequence). The CDR3 covers 18 residues. CDR3 bases read: TGCAGTGCTAGAGCTCGATTCACGGGACACAAAAGGCGGGAGACC. This codes for CSARARFTGHKRRET. The whole CDR3 sequence is CSARARFTGHKRRETQYF.

As for this clone: With the read ending 3 residues before the CDR3 end, the germline J gene is used to fill in that end. This chain uses TRBV16 with TRBJ1-5; the D gene is possibly TRBD1 (5 bases). Looked up from germline, CDR1 is KGHSY and CDR2 is FQNENV. The CDR3 totals 15 residues. Trimming left V 1 base short and J 6 bases short, with 13 bases between. The covered CDR3 bases are TGTGCCAGCAGCCAATTCGAAGGGGTAGGTCAGCCC. Its protein product is CASSQFEGVGQP. The full CDR3 is CASSQFEGVGQPQHF.

As for this clone: Read data end 3 residues before the CDR3 end; the end is taken from the germline J gene. The V call is TRBV6-2 or TRBV6-3, the J call TRBJ1-1, with TRBD1 matching over 8 bases. Per germline, CDR1 MNHEY and CDR2 SVGEGT. This CDR3 has 14 amino acids. The V gene end was trimmed by 9 bases and the J gene end by 1 base; junction bases not matched to a gene: 7. The sequenced CDR3 bases are TGTGCCAGTAGAAGTCAGGGGGCGAACACTGAA. Translating it yields CASRSQGANTE. The full-length CDR3 reads as CASRSQGANTEAFF.

The sequenced part of the CDR3 DNA is TGTGCCAGTAGTATCGGACTAGCGGGGGGACTAAGCACAGATACG. Amino acids: CASSIGLAGGLSTDT. The full CDR3 protein reads CASSIGLAGGLSTDTQYF. The chain combines TRBV19 with TRBJ2-3, with 14 bases lining up with TRBD2. Sequencing ends 3 residues short of the CDR3 end; the germline J gene provides the rest. Germline values: CDR1 LNHDA, CDR2 SQIVND (reference sequence). Trimming cost V 3 bases and J 0 bases; bases outside gene matches: 5. This CDR3 is built from 18 residues.

For this clone: The CDR3 end is not reached by the read, which stops 3 residues before it; the germline J gene fills it in. The rearrangement links TRBV20-1 to TRBJ2-1; D might be TRBD2 (5 bases). In germline, CDR1 is DFQATT, CDR2 SNEGSKA (reference sequence). The CDR3 sequence is 12 residues long. V lost 7 bases, J lost 8 bases, and 15 bases lay in between. CDR3 residues: CSGGGGGDEQFF. The part of the CDR3 DNA that was read is TGCAGTGGAGGCGGCGGAGGCGATGAG.

Concerning this clone itself: The CDR3 end lies 3 residues beyond the end of the read and is filled in from the germline J gene. The rearrangement uses TRBV7-9 and TRBJ1-2; 8 bases line up with TRBD1. V shed 1 base and J 4 bases; nucleotides not matched to a gene: 5. From germline, CDR1 is SEHNR and CDR2 FQNEAQ (reference sequence). The CDR3 consists of 15 residues. Partial CDR3 DNA: TGTGCCAGCAGCTTAGGTCAGGGGGCTCTCTATGGC. It yields the protein CASSLGQGALYG. The whole CDR3 sequence reads CASSLGQGALYGYTF.

Turning to this clone: The sequenced fragment ends 3 residues before the CDR3 boundary, so the rest is inferred from the germline J gene. The V gene is TRBV4-1, the J gene TRBJ2-7; TRBD1 might be the D (6 bases). Germline-derived CDR1 and CDR2 are MGHRA and YSYEKL. The length of the CDR3 is 15 residues. Trimming took off 3 bases at V and 4 bases at J, with 16 bases between the two ends. Here the CDR3 reads CASSQPGHTIYEQYF. The part of the CDR3 DNA that was read is TGCGCCAGCAGCCAGCCGGGACACACCATATACGAG.

Comments on this clone: The read ends 3 residues early relative to the CDR3; the germline J gene fills the gap. The chain links TRBV20-1 to TRBJ2-1; 7 bases line up with TRBD2. Germline CDR1 and CDR2: DFQATT and SNEGSKA (reference sequence). The CDR3 covers 14 residues. V trimming: 3 bases; J trimming: 2 bases; junction bases outside the gene matches: 4. CDR3 DNA, as far as it was read: TGCAGTGCTAGTTGGGCGGGGGCCTACAATGAG. As protein: CSASWAGAYNE. The whole CDR3 is CSASWAGAYNEQFF.

On this clone: The read comes to an end 3 residues before the CDR3 does, leaving the germline J gene to fill in the end. The chain links TRBV20-1 to TRBJ1-2; D is undetermined. The CDR3 covers 12 residues. Germline V CDR1 and CDR2: DFQATT, SNEGSKA (reference sequence). Incomplete CDR3 DNA: TGCAGTGCACCACCGCGGGATCGCGGC. Protein: CSAPPRDRG. The entire CDR3 protein reads CSAPPRDRGYTF.

For this clone: The read ends 3 residues shy of where the CDR3 ends; the end is completed using the germline J gene. The rearrangement uses TRBV5-4 and TRBJ1-1, with 9 bases identical to TRBD1. The CDR3 is 15 amino acids. V was clipped by 1 base and J by 2 bases; unmatched bases: 3. Germline V gives CDR1 SGHNT, CDR2 YYREEE (reference sequence). The CDR3 region is CASSLTGGLNTEAFF. The CDR3 DNA, read in part, is TGTGCCAGCAGCTTGACAGGGGGCTTAAACACTGAA.

About this clone: The read ends 3 residues early relative to the CDR3; the germline J gene fills the gap. The V and J genes are TRBV12-3 or TRBV12-4 and TRBJ2-7; a possible D gene is TRBD1 (6 bases). Between the trimmed V and J ends, which lost 6 bases and 2 bases, there was a span of 14 bases. CDR3 length equals 14 residues. The CDR3 loop reads CASSRLAGAYEQYF. The covered CDR3 bases are TGTGCCAGCAGCCGCTTAGCAGGGGCCTACGAG.